The TCR beta chain under discussion was sequenced for a study of blood T cells in healthy people across ages. Germline V lookup: CDR1 DFQATT, CDR2 SNEGSKA (reference sequence). CDR3 length: 15 amino acids. Overall study results and limits: Long-lived donors had more naive CD4+ cells and higher diversity than aged donors. TCR beta diversity was tightly associated with the proportion of naive T cells.

This clonotype has more than one count but fewer than ten. Its antigen is currently unknown. Total RNA extraction produced at least 6 micrograms (per sample) for the study. PCR was performed a second time for about 6 to 12 cycles using a sample-barcoded 5' primer and a J-beta primer mix. The authors tagged each cDNA molecule using a template-switch adaptor with 12 random nucleotides. MiXCR was run by TCRdb on the 5' RACE reads, yielding one entry per CDR3 protein. The sample shows under 2,000,000 distinct CDR3 sequences, roughly 52% of them seen only once. This clonotype was sampled from a woman in her thirties or forties in good health. The chain recombines TRBV20-1 with TRBJ2-4; TRBD2 agrees at 13 bases. The DNA matches TRBJ2-7 better at its end, which makes the J call doubtful. Sequencing input: blood. CDR3 amino acids: CSARERTSGGYEQYF. The CDR3 nucleotides are TGCAGTGCTAGAGAAAGGACTAGCGGGGGCTACGAGCAGTACTTC.